The T cell receptor (beta chain) described here comes from a study of T cell changes during pregnancy in multiple sclerosis. Trimming at V came to 5 bases and at J to 1 base, leaving 5 bases not matched to a gene. Looked up from germline, CDR1 is KGHSH and CDR2 is LQKENI. This CDR3 has 15 amino acids. Produced via immunoSEQ multiplex PCR; TCRdb's table is partial and in-frame only. The sample contains about 59,000 clones, 92% of which appear only once. This sample comprised peripheral blood, obtained in the second trimester of pregnancy. The receptor was isolated from a female donor in good health, enrolled as a control in a pregnancy study. The chain couples TRBV18 to TRBJ2-1, with 7 positions matching TRBD2. CDR3 DNA sequence: TGTGCCAGCTCAGAGGTGGGGGGGTCCTACAATGAGCAGTTCTTC. Protein product: CASSEVGGSYNEQFF.